The 29 T cell receptor beta chains presented below share a single source sample, sequenced in a study of PD-L1 blockade in urothelial cancer. Here immunoSEQ multiplex PCR was the method, and the copy in TCRdb shows in-frame clones only, minus some. The sample records about 100,000 clones, about 90% being singletons. Sequencing was performed on PBMCs, taken around atezolizumab (anti-PD-L1) treatment. The receptors shown here come from a woman older than 75 with urothelial cancer.

V and J are TRBV19 and TRBJ2-7, with 7 bases that match TRBD1. V was pared by 3 bases and J by 2 bases, with 4 bases of the junction left unmatched. Per the germline V gene, CDR1 is LNHDA and CDR2 is SQIVND (reference sequence). The CDR3 runs to 14 residues. CDR3 amino acids: CASSIRDSTYEQYF. The DNA for the CDR3 is TGTGCCAGTAGTATCAGGGACAGCACCTACGAGCAGTACTTC.

This clone was seen just once. The J gene is TRBJ2-1, the V gene TRBV19; 8 bases are a match to TRBD2. The CDR3 has 14 amino acids. Germline assignment: CDR1 LNHDA and CDR2 SQIVND (reference sequence). The J segment lost 3 bases and the V segment lost 7 bases, leaving 5 bases of the junction unmatched. CDR3 protein: CASTPGGIYNEQFF. DNA for the CDR3: TGTGCCAGTACCCCGGGAGGGATCTACAATGAGCAGTTCTTC.

The sample holds a few counts of this clone. This chain connects TRBV15 to TRBJ1-1, with D possibly TRBD1 on 5 matching bases. V dropped 3 bases and J dropped 1 base, with 15 bases sitting between them. The CDR3 sequence is 16 residues long. Germline V gene sequence: CDR1 LNHNV, CDR2 YYDKDF (reference sequence). The CDR3 sequence is CATSSAWRGRNTEAFF. The CDR3 nucleotides are TGTGCCACCAGCAGCGCCTGGCGGGGGAGGAACACTGAAGCTTTCTTT.

This clone was seen only once. The chain carries TRBV18 and TRBJ2-5, with TRBD1 matching over 7 bases. The trim removed 8 bases at V and 2 bases at J, leaving 8 bases unmatched. This CDR3 is built from 14 residues. Germline CDR1 is KGHSH and CDR2 is LQKENI. CDR3 residues: CASRSSGQQETQYF. The CDR3 bases are TGTGCCAGCCGATCCTCGGGACAGCAAGAGACCCAGTACTTC.

V usage is TRBV5-4 and J usage is TRBJ2-7; the match to TRBD2 covers 9 bases. The junction had 9 bases not matched to a gene; V was cut back by 5 bases and J by 0 bases. Germline V gives CDR1 SGHNT, CDR2 YYREEE (reference sequence). CDR3 length equals 16 residues. CDR3 sequence (DNA): TGTGCCAGCAGTAGGGGGGGAGCGGGAGGCTCCTACGAGCAGTACTTC. It codes for CASSRGGAGGSYEQYF.

This chain uses TRBV9 with TRBJ2-7; 7 bases align to TRBD1. CDR1 is SGDLS, CDR2 YYNGEE, per germline. Trimming at V came to 5 bases and at J to 2 bases, leaving 10 bases not matched to a gene. The CDR3 runs to 15 residues. CDR3 in DNA: TGTGCCAGCAGGGGACCGGGACAGTCCGCCTACGAGCAGTACTTC. Its translation is CASRGPGQSAYEQYF.

The chain combines TRBV11-3 with TRBJ1-2, with 7 nucleotides matching TRBD1. Trimming cost V 5 bases and J 6 bases; bases outside gene matches: 3. This CDR3 is 12 amino acids long. Germline CDR1 is SGHNT and CDR2 is YENEEA. Written as DNA, the CDR3 is TGTGCCAGCAGCAAAACAGGGGATGGCTACACCTTC. Protein product: CASSKTGDGYTF.

The CDR3 DNA is TGTGCCAGCAGTCCTATGCGGGGGCCCAATCAGCCCCAGCATTTT. Its protein product is CASSPMRGPNQPQHF. The chain recombines TRBV2 with TRBJ1-5; D may be TRBD1 (6 bases). Germline values: CDR1 SNHLY, CDR2 FYNNEI. This CDR3 comprises 15 residues. With 5 bases removed from V and 3 bases from J, the gap between germline ends came to 14 bases.

In DNA form, the CDR3 reads TGTGCCAGCAGCAGGCGACAGGGACCTAGCTCCTACAATGAGCAGTTCTTC. Translating gives CASSRRQGPSSYNEQFF. V gene TRBV9 combines with J gene TRBJ2-1, with 7 bases fitting TRBD1. The CDR3 contains 17 residues. The germline V gene has CDR1 SGDLS and CDR2 YYNGEE. Trimming removed 4 bases from V and 0 bases from J; junction bases left unmatched: 10.

The CDR3 DNA follows: TGTGCCTGGAGTACAGGGGCTGGGGCCAACGTCCTGACTTTC. Translating it yields CAWSTGAGANVLTF. This sequence joins TRBV30 and TRBJ2-6; 7 nucleotides match TRBD1. The junction had 0 bases not matched to a gene; V was cut back by 2 bases and J by 2 bases. Per the germline V gene, CDR1 is GTSNPN and CDR2 is SVGIG (reference sequence). This CDR3 spans 14 amino acids.

V gene TRBV19 combines with J gene TRBJ1-1; D gene ambiguous. Germline CDR1 reads LNHDA; CDR2 reads SQIVND (reference sequence). V was shortened by 7 bases and J by 9 bases, with 12 bases between the two germline ends. This CDR3 is built from 11 residues. The CDR3 nucleotides read TGTGCCAGTAAGCGGGGTGTGAAAGCTTTCTTT. This gives the protein CASKRGVKAFF. Full variable domain (outside the CDR3, taken from reference TRBV19 and TRBJ1-1): DGGITQSPKYLFRKEGQNVTLSCEQNLNHDAMYWYRQDPGQGLRLIYYSQIVNDFQKGDIAEGYSVSREKKESFPLTVTSAQKNPTAFYLCASKRGVKAFFGQGTRLTVV.

The chain links TRBV5-1 to TRBJ2-1, with 8 positions matching TRBD2. The length of the CDR3 is 14 residues. Trimming removed 4 bases from V and 4 bases from J; junction bases left unmatched: 4. Germline CDR1 SGHRS, CDR2 YFSETQ. The CDR3: CASSVGGRYNEQFF. The CDR3 nucleotides are TGCGCCAGCAGCGTGGGCGGGAGGTACAATGAGCAGTTCTTC. Together with reference TRBV5-1 and TRBJ2-1, the CDR3 gives the full variable domain: KAGVTQTPRYLIKTRGQQVTLSCSPISGHRSVSWYQQTPGQGLQFLFEYFSETQRNKGNFPGRFSGRQFSNSRSEMNVSTLELGDSALYLCASSVGGRYNEQFFGPGTRLTVL.

The chain links TRBV30 to TRBJ1-4; D gene uncertain. Germline V CDR1 and CDR2: GTSNPN, SVGIG (reference sequence). V gave up 6 bases and J gave up 0 bases, with 8 bases separating them. This CDR3 comprises 13 residues. The CDR3 loop is CACSPATNEKLFF. The CDR3 DNA is TGTGCCTGCTCCCCGGCAACTAATGAAAAACTGTTTTTT.

The CDR3 is CASSSLSGNSNQPQHF. As DNA, the CDR3 is TGTGCCAGCAGTTCACTATCAGGGAATAGCAATCAGCCCCAGCATTTT. This chain joins TRBV27 and TRBJ1-5; the D gene is possibly TRBD1 (5 bases). The CDR3 totals 16 residues. The V end lost 4 bases, the J end lost 0 bases, and 13 bases lay between the germline ends. The germline V gene has CDR1 MNHEY and CDR2 SMNVEV (reference sequence).

In nucleotides, the CDR3 is TGTGCCAGCACCTCAGCGGGAGGGCCTGGAAACATTCAGTACTTC. Translating it yields CASTSAGGPGNIQYF. The chain carries TRBV28 and TRBJ2-4; 10 bases fit TRBD2. This CDR3 contains 15 residues. V shed 7 bases, J shed 6 bases, and the junction held 9 bases outside the gene matches. CDR1 MDHEN and CDR2 SYDVKM come from the germline V gene.

The chain is built from TRBV28 and TRBJ1-5, with a weak D call TRBD1 (5 bases). The CDR3 runs to 14 residues. From germline, CDR1 is MDHEN and CDR2 SYDVKM. Trimming stripped 6 bases from V and 6 bases from J, with 15 bases between. CDR3 protein: CASRGHWEGQPQHF. The CDR3 region has the DNA TGTGCCAGCAGAGGACACTGGGAAGGTCAGCCCCAGCATTTT.

The chain has TRBV5-1 and TRBJ2-1; D may be TRBD1 (5 bases). CDR1 is SGHRS, CDR2 YFSETQ, per germline. Trimming took off 6 bases at V and 7 bases at J, with 17 bases between the two ends. The CDR3 loop spans 14 amino acids. The CDR3 DNA is TGCGCCAGCACCCGGGCCCTCTCAGGGAATGAGCAGTTCTTC. Protein: CASTRALSGNEQFF.

The J gene is TRBJ2-1, the V gene TRBV10-2; TRBD2 aligns across 13 bases. The CDR3 covers 15 residues. CDR1 and CDR2 (germline): WSHSY, SAAADI. V lost 6 bases and J lost 14; bases outside the gene matches: 13. The CDR3, as DNA: TGCGCCAGCAGGCCCCAGACTAGCGGGAGGTCAGAGGAGTTCTTC. Encoded protein: CASRPQTSGRSEEFF.

The rearrangement joins TRBV6-1 to TRBJ1-5; perhaps TRBD1 as D (6 bases). V was clipped by 3 bases and J by 0 bases, with 9 bases between them. Per the germline V gene, CDR1 is MNHNS and CDR2 is SASEGT. This CDR3 is 15 amino acids long. The CDR3 sequence: CASSDPGHSNQPQHF. In DNA form, the CDR3 reads TGTGCCAGCAGTGACCCGGGACATAGCAATCAGCCCCAGCATTTT.

In DNA form, the CDR3 reads TGTGCCAGCAGGGACTACCTTAACGAGCAGTACTTC. Residues: CASRDYLNEQYF. The chain uses TRBV2 and TRBJ2-7; tentative D call: TRBD2 (6 bases). The CDR3 runs to 12 residues. Germline V gene sequence: CDR1 SNHLY, CDR2 FYNNEI. V gave up 6 bases and J gave up 5 bases, with 11 bases separating them.

In regard to this clone: The same CDR3 also results from other DNA sequences found in this sample. The rearrangement uses TRBV30 and TRBJ1-1; D not certain. V gave up 0 bases and J gave up 2 bases, with 7 bases separating them. CDR1 is GTSNPN, CDR2 SVGIG, per germline (reference sequence). This CDR3 spans 13 amino acids. CDR3 sequence: CAWSVAGNTEAFF. The DNA of the CDR3 is TGTGCCTGGAGTGTGGCGGGTAACACTGAAGCTTTCTTT.

The chain employs TRBV10-1 and TRBJ2-7, with 8 positions matching TRBD2. The CDR3 is 16 amino acids. Losses at the gene ends were 2 bases for V and 3 bases for J; bases not matched to a gene: 9. Germline V gives CDR1 WNHNN, CDR2 SYGVQD (reference sequence). Here the CDR3 DNA reads TGCGCCAGCAGTGAGAAGCGGGGGCCACGGGGCTACGAGCAGTACTTC. Protein product: CASSEKRGPRGYEQYF.

The chain links TRBV27 to TRBJ2-2; 9 bases map to TRBD2. After removal of 6 bases from V and 7 bases from J, the junction contained 18 bases not matched to a gene. The CDR3 is 18 residues long. Per the germline V gene, CDR1 is MNHEY and CDR2 is SMNVEV (reference sequence). The CDR3 DNA reads as TGTGCCAGCAGGCGCAGCCTTATTGGGCGGGAGGGCATCGGGGAGCTGTTTTTT. Its protein product is CASRRSLIGREGIGELFF.

Comment on this clone: The identical CDR3 is also encoded by other nucleotide sequences in the sample. The chain is built from TRBV30 and TRBJ1-1; D not certain. The ends were cut back, 4 bases at V and 0 bases at J, with 6 bases in the middle. Germline V gene sequence: CDR1 GTSNPN, CDR2 SVGIG (reference sequence). The CDR3 spans 12 residues. The CDR3 DNA follows: TGTGCCTGGACCGGTATGAACACTGAAGCTTTCTTT. Its translation: CAWTGMNTEAFF.

The chain links TRBV27 to TRBJ2-1; TRBD1 is a possible D gene (6 bases). CDR3 length: 12 amino acids. Looked up from germline, CDR1 is MNHEY and CDR2 is SMNVEV (reference sequence). Between the trimmed V and J ends, which lost 6 bases and 5 bases, there was a span of 8 bases. The CDR3 DNA reads TGTGCCAGCAGGCGGACAGACAATGAGCAGTTCTTC. This codes for CASRRTDNEQFF.

Only a few counts were recorded for this clone. The chain carries TRBV6-5 and TRBJ2-7; tentatively, D is TRBD2 (5 bases). The CDR3 loop spans 15 amino acids. CDR1 is MNHEY and CDR2 is SVGAGI in the germline V gene. Trimming stripped 0 bases from V and 6 bases from J, with 15 bases between. As DNA, the CDR3 is TGTGCCAGCAGTTACTCCGGACTGACGATAGGCGAGCAGTACTTC. This codes for CASSYSGLTIGEQYF.

The rearrangement joins TRBV2 to TRBJ2-3; D possibly corresponds to TRBD1 (6 bases). Between the trimmed V and J ends, which lost 3 bases and 0 bases, there was a span of 13 bases. The CDR3 consists of 16 residues. CDR1 SNHLY and CDR2 FYNNEI come from the germline V gene. CDR3 DNA sequence: TGTGCCAGCAGTGATTCCGGGACACAGAGCACAGATACGCAGTATTTT. Its translation is CASSDSGTQSTDTQYF.

The chain joins TRBV5-6 to TRBJ2-3; D remains unclear. There are 15 residues in the CDR3. Trimming left V 4 bases short and J 1 base short, with 13 bases between. Germline V lookup: CDR1 SGHDT, CDR2 YYEEEE. CDR3 sequence reads: CASSRRYTGTDTQYF. CDR3 bases: TGTGCCAGCAGCCGCCGGTATACTGGCACAGATACGCAGTATTTT.

V gene TRBV2 combines with J gene TRBJ2-4; D is ambiguous. The CDR3 has 14 amino acids. The germline gives CDR1 SNHLY, CDR2 FYNNEI. V lost 4 bases and J lost 6, with 13 bases in between. The CDR3 here is CASSVSQLRNIQYF. For the CDR3, the DNA is TGTGCCAGCAGTGTGTCACAGTTGCGAAACATTCAGTACTTC.